This T cell receptor beta chain is drawn from a study of blood T cell repertoires in COVID-19. Study overall: T cells, B-cell-depleted T cells, or PBMCs supplied cDNA or gDNA.

Germline V CDR1 and CDR2: LNHDA, SQIVND (reference sequence). This CDR3 has 13 amino acids. The ends were cut back, 6 bases at V and 7 bases at J, with 13 bases in the middle. Source study methods: From reference gene primer amplification, estimates of nucleated cell counts were derived. Sequencing was performed with immunoSEQ multiplex PCR; in TCRdb, only in-frame clones are kept and a portion is missing. The V and J calls and clone size were taken over from that table, and D and trimming were inferred from the DNA. The data hold about 53,000 clones, with more than 90% observed a single time. Sequenced material: peripheral blood. The chain has TRBV19 and TRBJ1-5, with D unresolved. This TCR was sampled from a human donor in a cohort sampled during active COVID-19. The CDR3 sequence: CASSPGGKQPQHF. For the CDR3, the DNA is TGTGCCAGTAGCCCCGGAGGGAAGCAGCCCCAGCATTTT.